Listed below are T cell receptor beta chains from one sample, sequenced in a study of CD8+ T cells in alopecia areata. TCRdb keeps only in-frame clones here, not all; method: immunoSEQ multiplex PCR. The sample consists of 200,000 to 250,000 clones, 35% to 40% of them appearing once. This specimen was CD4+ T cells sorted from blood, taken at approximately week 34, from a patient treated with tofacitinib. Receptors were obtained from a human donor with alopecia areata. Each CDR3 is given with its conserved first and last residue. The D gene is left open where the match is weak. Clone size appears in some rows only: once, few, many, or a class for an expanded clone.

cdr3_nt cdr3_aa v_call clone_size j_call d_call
TGCAGCGGGGCTAGGAGAGGGAGAAAGGGCGATGAGCAGTTCTTC CSGARRGRKGDEQFF TRBV29-1 few TRBJ2-1 -
TGTGCCTGGGGCACACAATGGACGCAGTATTTT CAWGTQWTQYF TRBV30 - TRBJ2-3 -
TGCAGCGTGCCGGGACAATCCTCCTACGAGCAGTACTTC CSVPGQSSYEQYF TRBV29-1 few TRBJ2-7 -
TGTGCCAGCAGCCTAGTGGACGGTAGCTCCTACGAGCAGTACTTC CASSLVDGSSYEQYF TRBV5-5 - TRBJ2-7 -
TGTGCCAGCAGCCGGACAGGGGCCTACGAGCAGTACTTC CASSRTGAYEQYF TRBV7-2 few TRBJ2-7 TRBD1
TGCGCCAGCAGCCTCTCCCGGGACAGTACCACAGATACGCAGTATTTT CASSLSRDSTTDTQYF TRBV4-1 - TRBJ2-3 TRBD1
TGTGCCAGGGTGACTAATTCCTACGAGCAGTACTTC CARVTNSYEQYF TRBV27 - TRBJ2-7 -
TGCGCCAGCAGCCCCTCCGGGACAGGGATAAATGAGCAGTTCTTC CASSPSGTGINEQFF TRBV5-1 - TRBJ2-1 TRBD1
TGTGCCAGCAGTCCTTGGCTAAGCACAGATACGCAGTATTTT CASSPWLSTDTQYF TRBV6-5 - TRBJ2-3 -
TGCAGCGTCAGGGGGTCGCTCACAGATACGCAGTATTTT CSVRGSLTDTQYF TRBV29-1 few TRBJ2-3 TRBD1
TGTGCCAGCAGCTCACAGGGGCGCCTGGAGACCCAGTACTTC CASSSQGRLETQYF TRBV7-9 few TRBJ2-5 TRBD1
TGCGCCAGCACGTCAAGCTCAGGAGAGACCCAGTACTTC CASTSSSGETQYF TRBV5-1 few TRBJ2-5 -
TGTGCCAGCAGTCGACCCGGGACTAGCGTATACAATGAGCAGTTCTTC CASSRPGTSVYNEQFF TRBV27 - TRBJ2-1 TRBD2
TGCGCCAGCAGCTTGGATGGGACAGGGATCCCGAACACTGAAGCTTTCTTT CASSLDGTGIPNTEAFF TRBV5-1 - TRBJ1-1 TRBD1
TGTGCCAGCAGTTCCCGCCATAGGGGCGCTGAAGCTTTCTTT CASSSRHRGAEAFF TRBV27 - TRBJ1-1 -
TGCGCCAGCAGTTCCGGGACAGGGGTTGCCGGGGCCAACGTCCTGACTTTC CASSSGTGVAGANVLTF TRBV5-1 few TRBJ2-6 TRBD1
TGCAGCGTAGAGGAGACAGGGGGGAATCAGCCCCAGCATTTT CSVEETGGNQPQHF TRBV29-1 - TRBJ1-5 TRBD1
TGTGCCAGCAGCTTAGGACAGACAGTCACAGATACGCAGTATTTT CASSLGQTVTDTQYF TRBV7-8 few TRBJ2-3 -
TGTGCCATCAGTGAGCTCAGGGACAAGACTGAAGCTTTCTTT CAISELRDKTEAFF TRBV10-3 - TRBJ1-1 -
TGCGCCAGCAGCCTCACAGGGACCAATTCACCCCTCCACTTT CASSLTGTNSPLHF TRBV5-1 few TRBJ1-6 -
TGCGCCAGCAGCCTGACTAGCGGGAGCTCCTACGAGCAGTACTTC CASSLTSGSSYEQYF TRBV5-1 few TRBJ2-7 TRBD2
TGTGCCAGCAGCGTAGGTAGCGGGGGCACAGATACGCAGTATTTT CASSVGSGGTDTQYF TRBV9 - TRBJ2-3 TRBD2
TGTGCCAGCAGCGAGTCCTCAGGCGGGACTAGCGGGCGCAATGAGCAGTTCTTC CASSESSGGTSGRNEQFF TRBV7-9 - TRBJ2-1 TRBD2
TGTGCCAGCAGCCCTGACAGGGCGCTCGAAAAACTGTTTTTT CASSPDRALEKLFF TRBV6-5 - TRBJ1-4 TRBD1
TGCGCCAGCAGCTTGGAGGCAGGGGGCGAGCAGTACTTC CASSLEAGGEQYF TRBV5-1 - TRBJ2-7 TRBD1
TGTGCCAGCAGTTTCGGGGGATCTGGGGCCAACGTCCTGACTTTC CASSFGGSGANVLTF TRBV28 - TRBJ2-6 -
TGCGCCAGCAGGTTGAGCGGGAGCAGATCGGACGAGCAGTACTTC CASRLSGSRSDEQYF TRBV10-2 - TRBJ2-7 TRBD2
TGTGCCAGCAGTGAGGGGACGTCAGGACGGGGCGGCGCAGATACGCAGTATTTT CASSEGTSGRGGADTQYF TRBV2 - TRBJ2-3 -
TGTGCCAGCAGCTTTCCGGGGGGAACCCAGTACTTC CASSFPGGTQYF TRBV7-3 few TRBJ2-5 TRBD2
TGTGCGACGGCCCACGGGGGGTCTGGGGCCAACGTCCTGACTTTC CATAHGGSGANVLTF TRBV30 once TRBJ2-6 TRBD2
TGTGCCAGTAGTCCGGACAGGGATTTTAACGAGCAGTACTTC CASSPDRDFNEQYF TRBV19 - TRBJ2-7 TRBD1
TGTGTCGAGGGTCCCCTTAGGGCCACTGAAGCTTTCTTT CVEGPLRATEAFF TRBV4-2 - TRBJ1-1 -
TGTGCCAGCAGTGTAAAGCGGGGGGGTGAGCAGTTCTTC CASSVKRGGEQFF TRBV6-1 - TRBJ2-1 TRBD2
TGTGCCAGCAGTGATACGTCTGGAAACACCATATATTTT CASSDTSGNTIYF TRBV27 few TRBJ1-3 -
TGTGCCAGCTCACTGGGACAATCCTACGAGCAGTACTTC CASSLGQSYEQYF TRBV18 - TRBJ2-7 -
TGCAGCGTGAAGGGGGACCCCTACGAGCAGTACTTC CSVKGDPYEQYF TRBV29-1 few TRBJ2-7 -
TGTGCCAGCAGCCCAGGCCCCAGGTACGAGCAGTACTTC CASSPGPRYEQYF TRBV7-8 - TRBJ2-7 -
TGTGCCAGCAAGGAAGGGGTTTTAAATTCACCCCTCCACTTT CASKEGVLNSPLHF TRBV6-6 - TRBJ1-6 -
TGCGCCAGCAGCTTGGGACTAGCGGGGGAGCAGTACTTC CASSLGLAGEQYF TRBV5-1 - TRBJ2-7 TRBD2
TGTGCCTGGAGTGTACGGGTACAAGCTTTCTTT CAWSVRVQAFF TRBV30 few TRBJ1-1 -
TGTGCCACCAGCGGGAGAAAGTGGGAGACCCAGTACTTC CATSGRKWETQYF TRBV30 - TRBJ2-5 TRBD2
TGTGCCTGGAGAGCGCCACTCCTCTACGAGCAGTACTTC CAWRAPLLYEQYF TRBV30 - TRBJ2-7 -
TGTGCCAGCGTCCCCAGTTACTCTGGGGCCAACGTCCTGACTTTC CASVPSYSGANVLTF TRBV5-6 - TRBJ2-6 -
TGTGCCTGGAGCAGGGACAGGGGGTATGGCTACACCTTC CAWSRDRGYGYTF TRBV30 - TRBJ1-2 TRBD1
TGTGCCACCAGCAGAGATCGGGGACAGTCCAATCAGCCCCAGCATTTT CATSRDRGQSNQPQHF TRBV15 - TRBJ1-5 TRBD1
TGTGCCAGCAGACGAATCGATTCTCCGGGACAGGGTTTCGGTGAGCAGTTCTTC CASRRIDSPGQGFGEQFF TRBV27 - TRBJ2-1 TRBD1